The rows below give T cell receptor beta chains drawn from one sample of a study of human T cells and chemical hapten exposure. MiXCR, run by TCRdb on the RACE reads, gives a single entry per CDR3 protein. The data show roughly 52,000 distinct CDR3 sequences, less than 10% seen once. The sample here was whole blood, taken in connection with sensitization to the hapten diphenylcyclopropenone (DPC). These receptors were obtained from a woman aged 45-65 years with alopecia areata. Some clones in this sample may be carry-over from other donors' samples. CDR3s leave out the opening cysteine and the closing phenylalanine or tryptophan. Fields, in order: clone size, J gene, V gene, D gene, CDR3 protein. The D gene is left open where the match is weak. The size entry is marked missing in some rows and otherwise reads once, few, many or a size class.

clone_size: -; j_call: TRBJ2-7; v_call: TRBV6-5; d_call: -; cdr3_aa: ASSSEPVPYEQY
clone_size: -; j_call: TRBJ1-2; v_call: TRBV28; d_call: -; cdr3_aa: ASSLSVGPGYT
clone_size: -; j_call: TRBJ2-7; v_call: TRBV7-6; d_call: -; cdr3_aa: ASSSRPPATVVSYEQY
clone_size: -; j_call: TRBJ1-5; v_call: TRBV6-2/TRBV6-3; d_call: -; cdr3_aa: ASSYAGQPQH
clone_size: -; j_call: TRBJ1-4; v_call: TRBV20-1; d_call: TRBD1; cdr3_aa: SAGQGWGPNEKLF
clone_size: few; j_call: TRBJ1-5; v_call: TRBV11-2; d_call: TRBD1; cdr3_aa: ASSPGQGSNQPQH
clone_size: -; j_call: TRBJ2-7; v_call: TRBV20-1; d_call: -; cdr3_aa: SAPRVGRDEQY
clone_size: many; j_call: TRBJ2-7; v_call: TRBV11-2; d_call: -; cdr3_aa: ASSPHALEQY
clone_size: many; j_call: TRBJ1-1; v_call: TRBV28; d_call: TRBD1; cdr3_aa: ASSPTGGLNTEAF
clone_size: many; j_call: TRBJ1-1; v_call: TRBV7-9; d_call: -; cdr3_aa: ASSFSSGNTEAF
clone_size: many; j_call: TRBJ1-5; v_call: TRBV20-1; d_call: -; cdr3_aa: SAPTGGGRQPQH
clone_size: -; j_call: TRBJ2-1; v_call: TRBV11-3; d_call: TRBD2; cdr3_aa: ASSTRAGGPGNEQF
clone_size: few; j_call: TRBJ2-3; v_call: TRBV24-1; d_call: -; cdr3_aa: ATSEPSPDTQY
clone_size: many; j_call: TRBJ2-1; v_call: TRBV7-9; d_call: TRBD1; cdr3_aa: ASSVSTGPYNEQF
clone_size: -; j_call: TRBJ1-6; v_call: TRBV6-2/TRBV6-3; d_call: -; cdr3_aa: ASWTGAEVSSPLH
clone_size: many; j_call: TRBJ1-4; v_call: TRBV5-1; d_call: -; cdr3_aa: ASSLDTGNEKLF
clone_size: few; j_call: TRBJ2-1; v_call: TRBV6-5; d_call: -; cdr3_aa: ASSYSRSYNEQF
clone_size: many; j_call: TRBJ1-1; v_call: TRBV12-3/TRBV12-4; d_call: TRBD1; cdr3_aa: ASRRGQENTEAF
clone_size: few; j_call: TRBJ2-5; v_call: TRBV12-3/TRBV12-4; d_call: -; cdr3_aa: ASSWGVTQY
clone_size: -; j_call: TRBJ2-5; v_call: TRBV7-2; d_call: -; cdr3_aa: ASSLSDHQETQY
clone_size: many; j_call: TRBJ1-1; v_call: TRBV29-1; d_call: -; cdr3_aa: SVEGNTEAF
clone_size: few; j_call: TRBJ2-5; v_call: TRBV4-2; d_call: TRBD2; cdr3_aa: ASSQDERGGPQETQY
clone_size: few; j_call: TRBJ1-1; v_call: TRBV6-6; d_call: -; cdr3_aa: ASTLGTGPSEAF
clone_size: few; j_call: TRBJ1-2; v_call: TRBV5-1; d_call: -; cdr3_aa: ASKESINYGYT
clone_size: many; j_call: TRBJ1-6; v_call: TRBV2; d_call: -; cdr3_aa: ATAGGVAGSPLH
clone_size: -; j_call: TRBJ2-6; v_call: TRBV7-2; d_call: -; cdr3_aa: ASSEAGIPGANVLT
clone_size: many; j_call: TRBJ1-4; v_call: TRBV18; d_call: -; cdr3_aa: ASSPKGTATNEKLF
clone_size: few; j_call: TRBJ2-7; v_call: TRBV12-3/TRBV12-4; d_call: -; cdr3_aa: ASSFRFNYEQY
clone_size: -; j_call: TRBJ2-3; v_call: TRBV7-7; d_call: -; cdr3_aa: ASSHGQGDTQY
clone_size: -; j_call: TRBJ2-3; v_call: TRBV6-1; d_call: TRBD2; cdr3_aa: ASSELAGASTDTQY
clone_size: many; j_call: TRBJ1-1; v_call: TRBV5-1; d_call: -; cdr3_aa: ASRRPEGDKNTEAF
clone_size: -; j_call: TRBJ2-7; v_call: TRBV18; d_call: TRBD1; cdr3_aa: ASSQNPGQIYEQY
clone_size: few; j_call: TRBJ2-6; v_call: TRBV12-3/TRBV12-4; d_call: TRBD1; cdr3_aa: ASRVWRTGGSGANVLT
clone_size: many; j_call: TRBJ1-6; v_call: TRBV7-2; d_call: -; cdr3_aa: ASSLQQGFTYNSPLH
clone_size: -; j_call: TRBJ2-7; v_call: TRBV2; d_call: -; cdr3_aa: ASRADRSPYEQY
clone_size: few; j_call: TRBJ1-6; v_call: TRBV29-1; d_call: -; cdr3_aa: SVAESSYNSPLH
clone_size: few; j_call: TRBJ2-7; v_call: TRBV28; d_call: -; cdr3_aa: ASSPDGDYEQY
clone_size: many; j_call: TRBJ1-6; v_call: TRBV28; d_call: TRBD1; cdr3_aa: ASSSGTGWESPLH
clone_size: few; j_call: TRBJ2-5; v_call: TRBV11-2; d_call: -; cdr3_aa: ASSFPSETQY
clone_size: few; j_call: TRBJ2-7; v_call: TRBV7-9; d_call: TRBD1; cdr3_aa: ASSITGTANEQY
clone_size: many; j_call: TRBJ1-1; v_call: TRBV12-3/TRBV12-4; d_call: -; cdr3_aa: ASSRTETEAF
clone_size: -; j_call: TRBJ2-2; v_call: TRBV12-3/TRBV12-4; d_call: -; cdr3_aa: ASTHETKNTGELF
clone_size: many; j_call: TRBJ1-2; v_call: TRBV2; d_call: -; cdr3_aa: ASRRELNYGYT
clone_size: many; j_call: TRBJ1-2; v_call: TRBV29-1; d_call: -; cdr3_aa: SVKDPYGYT
clone_size: -; j_call: TRBJ2-4; v_call: TRBV6-2/TRBV6-3; d_call: TRBD2; cdr3_aa: ASSYGGAGDNKNIQY
clone_size: -; j_call: TRBJ2-7; v_call: TRBV6-5; d_call: -; cdr3_aa: ASSGNTVQY
clone_size: many; j_call: TRBJ1-1; v_call: TRBV12-3/TRBV12-4; d_call: -; cdr3_aa: ASSLGPTPGSDTEAF
clone_size: few; j_call: TRBJ1-2; v_call: TRBV6-2/TRBV6-3; d_call: TRBD1; cdr3_aa: ASSRTGANGYT
clone_size: few; j_call: TRBJ2-1; v_call: TRBV7-2; d_call: -; cdr3_aa: ASSRTQGSYNEQF
clone_size: few; j_call: TRBJ1-1; v_call: TRBV7-9; d_call: TRBD1; cdr3_aa: ASSAPMYRGRLNTEAF
clone_size: -; j_call: TRBJ2-7; v_call: TRBV25-1; d_call: TRBD2; cdr3_aa: ASRREGTYEQY
clone_size: -; j_call: TRBJ1-5; v_call: TRBV28; d_call: -; cdr3_aa: ASSFGAGQPQH
clone_size: -; j_call: TRBJ1-1; v_call: TRBV4-2; d_call: -; cdr3_aa: ASSQEFWAGATEAF